These 29 T cell receptor beta chains share one sample of origin, sequenced in a study of shared clonotypes between healthy human individuals. Only in-frame clones appear in the TCRdb table, and some are missing; sequencing was by immunoSEQ multiplex PCR. The sample includes a few hundred thousand clones, roughly three quarters of them seen just once. The sample was PBMCs. The receptors derive from a woman aged 40 to 50 in good health. Some clones in this sample may be carry-over from other donors' samples.

This clone has only a few counts. J is TRBJ2-1 and V is TRBV19, with 7 bases lining up with TRBD2. Germline V gives CDR1 LNHDA, CDR2 SQIVND (reference sequence). Trimming at V came to 1 base and at J to 10 bases, leaving 4 bases not matched to a gene. The CDR3 extends over 13 amino acids. The CDR3 sequence is CASSIGREGEQFF. The DNA of the CDR3 is TGTGCCAGTAGTATAGGTAGGGAGGGGGAGCAGTTCTTC.

V gene TRBV5-6 combines with J gene TRBJ2-3; D is unresolved. Germline V gives CDR1 SGHDT, CDR2 YYEEEE. Between the trimmed V and J ends, which lost 1 base and 1 base, there was a span of 4 bases. The CDR3 sequence is 13 residues long. CDR3 bases: TGTGCCAGCAGCTTGCGTGGCACAGATACGCAGTATTTT. Translated: CASSLRGTDTQYF.

A word on this clone: A read error is the likely source, as a far larger clone sits one nucleotide away. Other DNA sequences from this sample encode an identical CDR3 as well. In DNA form, the CDR3 reads TGTGCCAGCACACCCCAGGGGGCGAACACTGAAGCTTTCTTT. It codes for CASTPQGANTEAFF. This chain connects TRBV5-1 to TRBJ1-1, with 8 positions matching TRBD1. CDR1 is SGHRS, CDR2 YFSETQ, per germline. The length of the CDR3 is 14 residues.

In its sample, this clone was seen once. The chain employs TRBV19 and TRBJ2-3; D ambiguous. CDR1 and CDR2 from the germline V gene are LNHDA and SQIVND (reference sequence). The V gene lost 5 bases and the J gene lost 2 bases, with 11 bases spanning the gap. The CDR3 extends over 14 amino acids. The CDR3 region is CASSFGSLTDTQYF. Here the CDR3 DNA reads TGTGCCAGTAGTTTTGGTAGTCTCACAGATACGCAGTATTTT.

The rearrangement joins TRBV21-1 to TRBJ2-1; the table's D call TRBD2 went unverified against the DNA. TRBV21-1 is a listed pseudogene. The CDR3 has 15 residues. The CDR3 DNA is TGTGCCAGCAGCTACGGGACTAGCGGGATCAATGAGCAGTTCTTC. Residues: CASSYGTSGINEQFF.

The rearrangement uses TRBV30 and TRBJ1-2; 9 bases are shared with TRBD1. Germline V gene sequence: CDR1 GTSNPN, CDR2 SVGIG (reference sequence). Trimming cost V 3 bases and J 3 bases; bases outside gene matches: 8. The CDR3 length is 15 residues. The CDR3 loop is CAWRYGGQGDYGYTF. The CDR3 DNA is TGTGCCTGGAGGTACGGGGGACAGGGAGACTATGGCTACACCTTC.

V is TRBV19 and J is TRBJ1-1; D gene ambiguous. Germline V gives CDR1 LNHDA, CDR2 SQIVND (reference sequence). The V gene lost 7 bases and the J gene lost 1 base, with 4 bases spanning the gap. There are 11 residues in the CDR3. CDR3 amino acids: CASKTNTEAFF. CDR3 nucleotides: TGTGCCAGTAAAACGAACACTGAAGCTTTCTTT. Full variable domain (remainder filled in from reference TRBV19 and TRBJ1-1): DGGITQSPKYLFRKEGQNVTLSCEQNLNHDAMYWYRQDPGQGLRLIYYSQIVNDFQKGDIAEGYSVSREKKESFPLTVTSAQKNPTAFYLCASKTNTEAFFGQGTRLTVV.

The CDR3 DNA sequence: TGCGCCAGCAGCTTTGAGGCGGCTAGCACAGATACGCAGTATTTT. Residues: CASSFEAASTDTQYF. The V gene is TRBV5-1, the J gene TRBJ2-3, with D unclear. The V end lost 2 bases, the J end lost 0 bases, and 10 bases lay between the germline ends. CDR3 length equals 15 residues. Germline CDR1 SGHRS, CDR2 YFSETQ. Full variable domain (outside the CDR3, taken from reference TRBV5-1 and TRBJ2-3): KAGVTQTPRYLIKTRGQQVTLSCSPISGHRSVSWYQQTPGQGLQFLFEYFSETQRNKGNFPGRFSGRQFSNSRSEMNVSTLELGDSALYLCASSFEAASTDTQYFGPGTRLTVL.

Comment on this clone: A much larger clone differs by one base, so this may be a read error. The chain couples TRBV6-1 to TRBJ1-6, with 7 bases that match TRBD1. Germline V CDR1 and CDR2: MNHNS, SASEGT. The CDR3 spans 14 residues. For the CDR3, the DNA is TGTGCCAGCAAGGCCGGGACAGCTAATTCACCCCCCCACTTT. Its translation is CASKAGTANSPPHF.

The rearrangement uses TRBV9 and TRBJ1-5; D is unclear. This CDR3 comprises 14 residues. Per germline, CDR1 SGDLS and CDR2 YYNGEE. Trimming took off 0 bases at V and 6 bases at J, with 10 bases between the two ends. The CDR3 nucleotides are TGTGCCAGCAGCGTAGGCGTCGGGAGTCAGCCCCAGCATTTT. This translates into CASSVGVGSQPQHF.

Concerning this clone: A read error may explain this, as a much larger clone is one base away. Other DNA sequences from this sample encode an identical CDR3 as well. This sequence joins TRBV5-6 and TRBJ2-7; D is ambiguous. The CDR3 runs to 15 residues. Germline CDR1 and CDR2: SGHDT and YYEEEE. The CDR3 nucleotides read TGCGCCAGCAGCTTGTTAAGTGCCCCGGCCTTCGAGCAGTACTTC. Its translation is CASSLLSAPAFEQYF.

This chain uses TRBV7-8 with TRBJ2-2; the match to TRBD2 covers 14 bases. CDR1 and CDR2 (germline): SGHVS, FQNEAQ. Trimming cost V 7 bases and J 5 bases; bases outside gene matches: 9. CDR3 length: 17 residues. The DNA for the CDR3 is TGTGCCAGCATCCCGACTAGCGGGAGGGGAGGGACCGGGGAGCTGTTTTTT. Encoded protein: CASIPTSGRGGTGELFF.

The chain carries TRBV28 and TRBJ2-6; D ambiguous. Germline CDR1 and CDR2: MDHEN and SYDVKM. This CDR3 is 14 amino acids long. With 5 bases removed from V and 0 bases from J, the gap between germline ends came to 5 bases. As DNA, the CDR3 is TGTGCCAGCAGTGAACCCTCTGGGGCCAACGTCCTGACTTTC. Translation gives CASSEPSGANVLTF. Combining the CDR3 with reference TRBV28 and TRBJ2-6 gives the whole variable domain DVKVTQSSRYLVKRTGEKVFLECVQDMDHENMFWYRQDPGLGLRLIYFSYDVKMKEKGDIPEGYSVSREKKERFSLILESASTNQTSMYLCASSEPSGANVLTFGAGSRLTVL.

This clone was detected only once. The chain joins TRBV9 to TRBJ2-3; D is uncertain. CDR3 length: 13 residues. V dropped 0 bases and J dropped 5 bases, with 7 bases sitting between them. Germline CDR1 SGDLS, CDR2 YYNGEE. The CDR3 here is CASSVVRGDTQYF. CDR3 DNA sequence: TGTGCCAGCAGCGTAGTAAGAGGAGATACGCAGTATTTT.

This clone was found once. The V and J genes are TRBV28 and TRBJ2-7; TRBD1 matches at 7 bases. V lost 5 bases and J lost 3; bases outside the gene matches: 10. Germline assignment: CDR1 MDHEN and CDR2 SYDVKM. The CDR3 has 15 residues. The CDR3 reads CASSPGTALYYEQYF. CDR3 DNA: TGTGCCAGCAGTCCGGGGACAGCTCTTTACTACGAGCAGTACTTC.

V is TRBV18 and J is TRBJ2-5; 8 bases agree with TRBD2. The trim removed 4 bases at V and 1 base at J, leaving 5 bases unmatched. The CDR3 covers 15 residues. Per the germline V gene, CDR1 is KGHSH and CDR2 is LQKENI. Here the CDR3 reads CASSLNSGSQETQYF. In DNA, the CDR3 is TGTGCCAGCTCACTAAACAGCGGGAGCCAAGAGACCCAGTACTTC. The full variable domain, its missing parts supplied by reference TRBV18 and TRBJ2-5, is NAGVMQNPRHLVRRRGQEARLRCSPMKGHSHVYWYRQLPEEGLKFMVYLQKENIIDESGMPKERFSAEFPKEGPSILRIQQVVRGDSAAYFCASSLNSGSQETQYFGPGTRLLVL.

The chain carries TRBV7-9 and TRBJ2-7, with D perhaps matching TRBD2 (6 bases). The CDR3 loop spans 16 amino acids. Trimming removed 5 bases from V and 3 bases from J, with 20 bases in between. Per the germline V gene, CDR1 is SEHNR and CDR2 is FQNEAQ (reference sequence). CDR3 coding DNA: TGTGCCAGCAGCACCCCGGAGGGGAGTCTAGTCTACGAGCAGTACTTC. Residues: CASSTPEGSLVYEQYF. The full variable domain, in which reference TRBV7-9 and TRBJ2-7 provide the parts outside the CDR3, is DTGVSQNPRHKITKRGQNVTFRCDPISEHNRLYWYRQTLGQGPEFLTYFQNEAQLEKSRLLSDRFSAERPKGSFSTLEIQRTEQGDSAMYLCASSTPEGSLVYEQYFGPGTRLTVT.

The rearrangement joins TRBV5-1 to TRBJ2-7, with 9 nucleotides matching TRBD1. The CDR3 consists of 15 residues. The V gene end was trimmed by 7 bases and the J gene end by 2 bases; junction bases not matched to a gene: 10. CDR1 is SGHRS, CDR2 YFSETQ, per germline. CDR3 DNA sequence: TGCGCCAGCTCGCCCGGACAGGGGACACCCTACGAGCAGTACTTC. Encoded protein: CASSPGQGTPYEQYF. The variable domain in full, with the rest retrieved from reference TRBV5-1 and TRBJ2-7, is KAGVTQTPRYLIKTRGQQVTLSCSPISGHRSVSWYQQTPGQGLQFLFEYFSETQRNKGNFPGRFSGRQFSNSRSEMNVSTLELGDSALYLCASSPGQGTPYEQYFGPGTRLTVT.

This CDR3 reads CASSLGTSGRGELFF. DNA of the CDR3: TGTGCCAGCAGTTTAGGGACTAGCGGGAGAGGGGAGCTGTTTTTT. The chain couples TRBV27 to TRBJ2-2, with 14 bases identical to TRBD2. Germline CDR1 and CDR2: MNHEY and SMNVEV (reference sequence). The V and J ends lost 2 bases and 8 bases, in that order; junction bases with no gene match: 1. The CDR3 spans 15 residues.

The chain employs TRBV15 and TRBJ2-7; D not resolved. V dropped 0 bases and J dropped 8 bases, with 8 bases sitting between them. The CDR3 has 12 amino acids. Germline V gene lookup returns CDR1 LNHNV and CDR2 YYDKDF (reference sequence). The CDR3 region has the DNA TGTGCCACCAGCAGAGATCAAGGGAAGCAGTACTTC. Translated: CATSRDQGKQYF.

The gene calls are TRBV27 and TRBJ2-7; 9 bases align to TRBD2. Germline V lookup: CDR1 MNHEY, CDR2 SMNVEV (reference sequence). Trimming at V came to 6 bases and at J to 6 bases, leaving 9 bases not matched to a gene. CDR3 length: 14 amino acids. The CDR3 DNA reads TGTGCCAGCAGACAGGCTAGCGGGACGCCCGAGCAGTACTTC. Its translation is CASRQASGTPEQYF.

This clone was detected many times. In DNA form, the CDR3 reads TGTGCGATACAGCAGGGGGACGCAAATTCACCCCTCCACTTT. It translates to CAIQQGDANSPLHF. The chain links TRBV6-1 to TRBJ1-6; 7 bases are shared with TRBD1. The CDR3 is 14 amino acids. Germline V CDR1 and CDR2: MNHNS, SASEGT.

The chain uses TRBV27 and TRBJ2-7; TRBD2 might be the D (6 bases). The ends were cut back, 6 bases at V and 6 bases at J, with 15 bases in the middle. The V gene's germline CDR1 is MNHEY and CDR2 SMNVEV (reference sequence). The CDR3 spans 13 residues. CDR3 loop: CASSPTRRAEQYF. Here the CDR3 DNA reads TGTGCCAGCAGCCCTACGCGGAGGGCCGAGCAGTACTTC.

In nucleotides, the CDR3 is TGTGCCAGCAGCTATGGGCCCTCTGGGGCCAACGTCCTGACTTTC. It is translated as CASSYGPSGANVLTF. The chain carries TRBV5-4 and TRBJ2-6, with D unclear. This CDR3 has 15 residues. Germline-derived CDR1 and CDR2 are SGHNT and YYREEE (reference sequence). V was cut by 3 bases and J by 0 bases, with 7 bases left in between. The full variable domain, in which reference TRBV5-4 and TRBJ2-6 provide the parts outside the CDR3, is ETGVTQSPTHLIKTRGQQVTLRCSSQSGHNTVSWYQQALGQGPQFIFQYYREEENGRGNFPPRFSGLQFPNYSSELNVNALELDDSALYLCASSYGPSGANVLTFGAGSRLTVL.

The rearrangement links TRBV28 to TRBJ1-1; D is uncertain. The CDR3 has 14 amino acids. V was clipped by 3 bases and J by 0 bases, with 8 bases between them. CDR1 is MDHEN and CDR2 is SYDVKM in the germline V gene. In nucleotides, the CDR3 is TGTGCCAGCAGTTTGAGCAGGATGAACACTGAAGCTTTCTTT. Amino acids: CASSLSRMNTEAFF.

The genes are TRBV4-1 and TRBJ2-1, with 8 bases fitting TRBD2. The trim removed 0 bases at V and 3 bases at J, leaving 7 bases unmatched. Germline CDR1 reads MGHRA; CDR2 reads YSYEKL. This CDR3 spans 17 amino acids. CDR3: CASSQEWSGSGYNEQFF. CDR3 DNA: TGCGCCAGCAGCCAAGAGTGGAGCGGGAGTGGCTACAATGAGCAGTTCTTC.

The V gene is TRBV4-1, the J gene TRBJ2-7; 8 bases are a match to TRBD2. The CDR3 contains 16 residues. J was trimmed by 3 bases and V by 0 bases; bases with no gene match: 7. The germline CDR1 and CDR2 sequences are MGHRA and YSYEKL. Written as DNA, the CDR3 is TGCGCCAGCAGCCAAGATGCACCAAGCGGGAGCTACGAGCAGTACTTC. Its translation is CASSQDAPSGSYEQYF.

CDR3 loop: CASSPGYGYTF. The CDR3 coding sequence is TGTGCCAGCAGCCCAGGGTATGGCTACACCTTC. V usage is TRBV27 and J usage is TRBJ1-2; D is possibly TRBD1 (5 bases). The length of the CDR3 is 11 residues. Trimming took 6 bases from V and 5 from J, leaving 7 bases between them. Per the germline V gene, CDR1 is MNHEY and CDR2 is SMNVEV (reference sequence).

The chain employs TRBV25-1 and TRBJ2-3, with D maybe TRBD2 (5 bases). The length of the CDR3 is 17 residues. The V end was cut by 9 bases, the J end by 4 bases, with 26 bases between. From germline, CDR1 is MGHDK and CDR2 SYGVNS. The CDR3 region is CARSPSPLGSVPDTQYF. The CDR3 bases are TGTGCCAGGTCCCCGAGCCCACTAGGATCCGTCCCAGATACGCAGTATTTT. The variable domain in full, with the rest retrieved from reference TRBV25-1 and TRBJ2-3, is EADIYQTPRYLVIGTGKKITLECSQTMGHDKMYWYQQDPGMELHLIHYSYGVNSTEKGDLSSESTVSRIRTEHFPLTLESARPSHTSQYLCARSPSPLGSVPDTQYFGPGTRLTVL.